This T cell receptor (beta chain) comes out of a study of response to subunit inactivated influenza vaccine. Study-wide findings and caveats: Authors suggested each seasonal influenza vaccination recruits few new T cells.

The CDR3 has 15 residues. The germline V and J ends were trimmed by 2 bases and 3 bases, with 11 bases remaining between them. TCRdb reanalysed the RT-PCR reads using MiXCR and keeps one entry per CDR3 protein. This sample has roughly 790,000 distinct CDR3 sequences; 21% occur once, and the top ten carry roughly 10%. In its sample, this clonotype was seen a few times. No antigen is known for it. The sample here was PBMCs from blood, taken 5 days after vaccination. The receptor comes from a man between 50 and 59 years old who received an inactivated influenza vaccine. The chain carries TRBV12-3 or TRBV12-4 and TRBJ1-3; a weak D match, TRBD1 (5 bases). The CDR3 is CASSLYQGYGNTIYF. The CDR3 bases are TGTGCCAGCAGTTTATATCAGGGATATGGAAACACCATATATTTT.